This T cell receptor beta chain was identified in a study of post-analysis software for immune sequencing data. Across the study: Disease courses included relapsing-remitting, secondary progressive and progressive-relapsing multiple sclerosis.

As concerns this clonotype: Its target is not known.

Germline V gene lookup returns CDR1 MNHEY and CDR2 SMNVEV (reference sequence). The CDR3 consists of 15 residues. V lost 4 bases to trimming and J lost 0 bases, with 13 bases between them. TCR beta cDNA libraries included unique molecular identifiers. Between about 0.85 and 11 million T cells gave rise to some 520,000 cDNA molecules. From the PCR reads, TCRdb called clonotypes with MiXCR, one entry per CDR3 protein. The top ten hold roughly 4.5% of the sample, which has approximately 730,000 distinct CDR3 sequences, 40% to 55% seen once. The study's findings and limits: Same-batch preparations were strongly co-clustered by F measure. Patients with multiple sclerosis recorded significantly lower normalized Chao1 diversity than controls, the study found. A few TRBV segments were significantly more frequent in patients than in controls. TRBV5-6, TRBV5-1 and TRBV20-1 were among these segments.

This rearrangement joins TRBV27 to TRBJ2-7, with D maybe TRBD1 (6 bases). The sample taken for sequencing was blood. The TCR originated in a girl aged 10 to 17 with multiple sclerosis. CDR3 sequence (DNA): TGTGCCAGCAGTTCGGGTACAGGGCTCTCCTACGAGCAGTACTTC. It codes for CASSSGTGLSYEQYF.